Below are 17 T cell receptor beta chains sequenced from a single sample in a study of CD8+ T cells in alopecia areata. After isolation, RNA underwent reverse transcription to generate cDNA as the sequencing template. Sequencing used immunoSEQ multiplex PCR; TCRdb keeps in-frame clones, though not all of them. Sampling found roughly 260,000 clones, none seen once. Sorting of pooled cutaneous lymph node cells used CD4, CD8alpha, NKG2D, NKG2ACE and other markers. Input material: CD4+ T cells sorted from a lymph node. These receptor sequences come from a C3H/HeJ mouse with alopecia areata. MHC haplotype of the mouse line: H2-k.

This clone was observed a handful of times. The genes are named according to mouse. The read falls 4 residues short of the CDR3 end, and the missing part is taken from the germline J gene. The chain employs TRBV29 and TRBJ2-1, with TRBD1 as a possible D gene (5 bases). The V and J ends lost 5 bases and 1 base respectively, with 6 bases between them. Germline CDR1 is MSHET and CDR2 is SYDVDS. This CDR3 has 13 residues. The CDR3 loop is CASSPGNYAEQFF. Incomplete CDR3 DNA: TGTGCTAGCAGTCCAGGGAACTATGCT.

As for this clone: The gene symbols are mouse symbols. This chain's CDR3 is CASSDRGPSNSDYTF. The sequenced CDR3 bases are TGTGCCAGCAGTGACAGGGGGCCCTCAAACTCC. The chain links TRBV13-3 to TRBJ1-2, with 8 bases aligning to TRBD1. Sequencing ends 4 residues short of the CDR3 end; the germline J gene provides the rest. From germline, CDR1 is NNHDY and CDR2 SYVADS. Germline trimming cut 2 bases from V and 0 bases from J; bases unmatched to any gene: 3. This CDR3 has 15 residues.

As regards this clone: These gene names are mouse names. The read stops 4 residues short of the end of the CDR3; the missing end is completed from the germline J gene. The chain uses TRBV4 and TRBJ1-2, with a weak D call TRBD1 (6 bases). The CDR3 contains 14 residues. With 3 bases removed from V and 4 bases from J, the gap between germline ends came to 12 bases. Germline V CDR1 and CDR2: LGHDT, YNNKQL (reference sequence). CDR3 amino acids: CASSYGGQGSDYTF. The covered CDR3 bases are TGTGCCAGCAGCTATGGGGGGCAGGGCTCC.

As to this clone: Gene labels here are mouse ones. The CDR3 here is CASSMRLGVEEVFF. The CDR3 bases that were read are TGTGCCAGCAGTATGAGACTGGGGGTTGAA. The chain joins TRBV19 to TRBJ1-1, with D perhaps TRBD1 (5 bases). Coverage ceases 4 residues before the CDR3 finishes, and the germline J gene fills in the end. Germline CDR1 FNHDT, CDR2 SITEND (reference sequence). The CDR3 has 14 amino acids.

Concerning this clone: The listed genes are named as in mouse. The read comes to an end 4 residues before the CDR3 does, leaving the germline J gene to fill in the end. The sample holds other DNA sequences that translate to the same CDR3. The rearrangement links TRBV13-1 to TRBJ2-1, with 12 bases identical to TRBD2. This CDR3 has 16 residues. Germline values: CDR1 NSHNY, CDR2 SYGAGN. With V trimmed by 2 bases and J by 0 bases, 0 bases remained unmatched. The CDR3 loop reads CASSEGLGGNYAEQFF. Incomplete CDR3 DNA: TGTGCCAGCAGTGAGGGACTGGGGGGTAACTATGCT.

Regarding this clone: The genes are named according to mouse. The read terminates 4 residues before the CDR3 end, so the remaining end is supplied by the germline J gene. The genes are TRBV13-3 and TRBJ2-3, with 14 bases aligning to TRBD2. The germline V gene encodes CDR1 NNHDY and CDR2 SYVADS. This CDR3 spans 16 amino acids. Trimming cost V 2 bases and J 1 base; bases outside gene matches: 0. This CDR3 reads CASSEGLGGRAETLYF. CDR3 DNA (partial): TGTGCCAGCAGTGAGGGACTGGGGGGGCGTGCAGAA.

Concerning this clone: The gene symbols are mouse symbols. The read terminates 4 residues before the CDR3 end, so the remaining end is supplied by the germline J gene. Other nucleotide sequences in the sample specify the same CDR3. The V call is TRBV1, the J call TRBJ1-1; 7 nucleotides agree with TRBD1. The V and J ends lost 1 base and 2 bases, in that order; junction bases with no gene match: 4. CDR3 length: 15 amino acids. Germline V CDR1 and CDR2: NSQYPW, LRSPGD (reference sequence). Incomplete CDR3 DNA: TGCACCTGCAGTGCAGGGGGGACAGCCAACACA. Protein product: CTCSAGGTANT. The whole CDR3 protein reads CTCSAGGTANTEVFF.

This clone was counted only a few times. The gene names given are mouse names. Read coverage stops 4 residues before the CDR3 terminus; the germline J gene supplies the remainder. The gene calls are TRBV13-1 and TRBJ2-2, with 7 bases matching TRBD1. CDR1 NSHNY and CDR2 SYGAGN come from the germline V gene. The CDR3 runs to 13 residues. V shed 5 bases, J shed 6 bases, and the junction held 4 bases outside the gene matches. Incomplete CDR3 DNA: TGTGCCAGCAGAGACAGGGTCCCCGGG. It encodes CASRDRVPG. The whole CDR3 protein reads CASRDRVPGQLYF.

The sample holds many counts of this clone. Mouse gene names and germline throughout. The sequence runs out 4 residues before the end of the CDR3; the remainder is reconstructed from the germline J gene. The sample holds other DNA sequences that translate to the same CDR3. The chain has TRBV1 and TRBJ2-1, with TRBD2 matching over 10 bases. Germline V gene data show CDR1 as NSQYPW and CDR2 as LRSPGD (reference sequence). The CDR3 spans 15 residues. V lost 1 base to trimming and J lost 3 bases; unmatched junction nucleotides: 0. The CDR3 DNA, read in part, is TGCACCTGCAGTGCAGGACTGGGGGGCTATGCT. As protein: CTCSAGLGGYA. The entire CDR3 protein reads CTCSAGLGGYAEQFF.

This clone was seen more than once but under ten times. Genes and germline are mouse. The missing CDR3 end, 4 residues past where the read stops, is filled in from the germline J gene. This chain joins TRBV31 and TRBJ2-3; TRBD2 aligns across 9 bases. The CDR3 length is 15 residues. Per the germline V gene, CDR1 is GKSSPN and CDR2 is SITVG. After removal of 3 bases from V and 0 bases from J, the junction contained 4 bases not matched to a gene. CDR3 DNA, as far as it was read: TGTGCCTGGAGGAGACTGGGGGTTAGTGCAGAA. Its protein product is CAWRRLGVSAE. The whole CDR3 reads CAWRRLGVSAETLYF. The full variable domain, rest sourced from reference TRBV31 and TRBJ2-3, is AQTIHQWPVAEIKAVGSPLSLGCTIKGKSSPNLYWYWQATGGTLQQLFYSITVGQVESVVQLNLSASRPKDDQFILSTEKLLLSHSGFYLCAWRRLGVSAETLYFGSGTRLTVL.

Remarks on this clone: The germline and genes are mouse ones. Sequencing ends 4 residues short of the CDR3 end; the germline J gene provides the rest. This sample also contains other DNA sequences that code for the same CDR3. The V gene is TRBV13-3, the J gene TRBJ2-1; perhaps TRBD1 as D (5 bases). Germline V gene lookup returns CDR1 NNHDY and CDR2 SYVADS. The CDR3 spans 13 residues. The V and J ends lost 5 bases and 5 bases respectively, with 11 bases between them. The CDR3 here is CASSDQGDAEQFF. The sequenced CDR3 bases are TGTGCCAGCAGCGATCAGGGTGATGCT.

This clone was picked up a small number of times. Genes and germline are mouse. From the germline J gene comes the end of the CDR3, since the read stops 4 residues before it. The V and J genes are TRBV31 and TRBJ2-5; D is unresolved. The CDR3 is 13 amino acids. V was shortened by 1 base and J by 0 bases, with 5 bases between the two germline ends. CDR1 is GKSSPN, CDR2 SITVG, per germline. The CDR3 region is CAWSHFNQDTQYF. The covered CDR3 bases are TGTGCCTGGAGTCACTTTAACCAAGAC.

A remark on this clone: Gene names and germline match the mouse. CDR3 sequence: CASGQGYTGQLYF. CDR3 DNA, as far as it was read: TGTGCCAGCGGACAGGGGTACACCGGG. This rearrangement joins TRBV13-3 to TRBJ2-2; TRBD1 aligns across 9 bases. The read ends 4 residues shy of where the CDR3 ends; the end is completed using the germline J gene. Germline CDR1 NNHDY, CDR2 SYVADS. The V segment lost 7 bases and the J segment 3 bases; nucleotides outside the gene matches: 1. This CDR3 is 13 amino acids long.

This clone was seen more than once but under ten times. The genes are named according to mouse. This CDR3 reads CASSGQGAREVFF. The covered CDR3 bases are TGTGCCAGCAGTGGACAGGGGGCGCGA. The V call is TRBV13-1, the J call TRBJ1-1, with 10 bases identical to TRBD1. Read sequence stops 4 residues before the CDR3 end, and the germline J gene provides the missing end. There are 13 residues in the CDR3. Germline V CDR1 and CDR2: NSHNY, SYGAGN.

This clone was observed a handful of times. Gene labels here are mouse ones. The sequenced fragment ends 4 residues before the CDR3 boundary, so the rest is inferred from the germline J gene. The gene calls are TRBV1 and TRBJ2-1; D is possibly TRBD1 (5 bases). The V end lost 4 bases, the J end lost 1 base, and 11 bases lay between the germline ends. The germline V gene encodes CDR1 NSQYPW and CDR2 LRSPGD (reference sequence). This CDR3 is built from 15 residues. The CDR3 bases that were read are TGCACCTGCAGTGGAAGGACAAAAAACTATGCT. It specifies CTCSGRTKNYA. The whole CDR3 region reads CTCSGRTKNYAEQFF. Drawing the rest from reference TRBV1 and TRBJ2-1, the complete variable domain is VTLLEQNPRWRLVPRGQAVNLRCILKNSQYPWMSWYQQDLQKQLQWLFTLRSPGDKEVKSLPGADYLATRVTDTELRLQVANMSQGRTLYCTCSGRTKNYAEQFFGPGTRLTVL.

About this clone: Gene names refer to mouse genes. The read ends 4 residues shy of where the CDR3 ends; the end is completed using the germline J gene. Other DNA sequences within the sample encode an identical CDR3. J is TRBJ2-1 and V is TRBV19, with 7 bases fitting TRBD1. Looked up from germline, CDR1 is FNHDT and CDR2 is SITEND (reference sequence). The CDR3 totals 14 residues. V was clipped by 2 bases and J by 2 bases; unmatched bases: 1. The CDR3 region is CASSIQGDYAEQFF. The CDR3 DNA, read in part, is TGTGCCAGCAGTATCCAGGGGGACTATGCT.

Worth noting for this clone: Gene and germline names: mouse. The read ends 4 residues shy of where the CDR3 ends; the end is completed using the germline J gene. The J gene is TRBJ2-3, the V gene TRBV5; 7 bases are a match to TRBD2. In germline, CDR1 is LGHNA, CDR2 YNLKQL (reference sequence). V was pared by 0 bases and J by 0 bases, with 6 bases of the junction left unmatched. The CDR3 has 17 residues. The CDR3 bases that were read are TGTGCCAGCAGCCAAGAGGGCTGGGGGTCTAGTGCAGAA. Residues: CASSQEGWGSSAE. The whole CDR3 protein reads CASSQEGWGSSAETLYF.